This T cell receptor (beta chain) was sequenced for a study of T cell responses to AZD1222 COVID-19 vaccine. Doses given second, at about 4 or about 12 weeks, were pooled. Broader study findings: Donors in the cohort were predominantly white British and more often female, and clonal diversity was possibly underestimated.

The germline CDR1 and CDR2 sequences are SGDLS and YYNGEE. CDR3 length: 15 amino acids. V was shortened by 3 bases and J by 7 bases, with 16 bases between the two germline ends. Concerning this clone: What it binds is not known.

The method was immunoSEQ multiplex PCR; TCRdb's version includes in-frame clones alone and lacks a portion of them. In the table there are 130,000 or so clones, about nine tenths of which are singletons. This rearrangement joins TRBV9 to TRBJ1-4, with D unclear. The sequenced sample was peripheral blood, obtained 28 days after the second AZD1222 dose. The sequence derives from an adult who received the AZD1222 COVID-19 vaccine. The CDR3 loop is CASSDEGRTSEKLFF. CDR3 nucleotide sequence: TGTGCCAGCAGCGACGAGGGAAGGACCTCTGAAAAACTGTTTTTT.